Listed below are T cell receptor beta chains from one sample, sequenced in a study of CD8+ T cells in alopecia areata. The assay was immunoSEQ multiplex PCR, and TCRdb's table has in-frame clones only and misses some. Of around 210,000 clones detected, more than 55% appear once; the ten largest clones hold approximately 4.9%. The specimen was CD8+ T cells sorted from blood. Receptors originate from a human donor in good health. Both conserved end residues are part of each CDR3. A D gene is named only where the DNA matches it firmly. Not all rows give a size; the values are once, few, many and, for expanded clones, a class.

clone size,D gene,V gene,J gene,CDR3 protein,CDR3 DNA
NA,TRBD2,TRBV5-4,TRBJ2-1,CASSFAGGNEQFF,TGTGCCAGCAGCTTCGCGGGGGGCAATGAGCAGTTCTTC
NA,NA,TRBV29-1,TRBJ2-1,CSVEQPLDGDEQFF,TGCAGCGTTGAACAGCCTCTAGATGGCGATGAGCAGTTCTTC
few,NA,TRBV7-3,TRBJ2-2,CASSLTVTSNTGELFF,TGTGCCAGCAGCTTAACTGTGACTAGTAACACCGGGGAGCTGTTTTTT
NA,NA,TRBV28,TRBJ1-6,CASSNPDSDNSPLHF,TGTGCCAGCAGCAACCCGGACAGCGATAATTCACCCCTCCACTTT
few,NA,TRBV4-1,TRBJ1-3,CASSQEDGTFSGNTIYF,TGCGCCAGCAGCCAAGAGGATGGGACCTTCTCTGGAAACACCATATATTTT
NA,NA,TRBV7-9,TRBJ2-1,CASSSLELFF,TGTGCCAGCAGCTCCCTGGAGCTTTTCTTC
few,NA,TRBV5-1,TRBJ2-1,CASSFLYNEQFF,TGCGCCAGCAGCTTCCTTTACAATGAGCAGTTCTTC
NA,NA,TRBV5-4,TRBJ2-1,CASSPEGLAAPNEQFF,TGTGCCAGCAGCCCGGAGGGTCTAGCTGCACCCAATGAGCAGTTCTTC
NA,TRBD2,TRBV9,TRBJ2-5,CASSVTSGEETQYF,TGTGCCAGCAGCGTAACTAGCGGGGAAGAGACCCAGTACTTC
few,NA,TRBV19,TRBJ1-5,CASAPWGGGQPQHF,TGTGCCAGTGCTCCCTGGGGAGGCGGTCAGCCCCAGCATTTT
NA,NA,TRBV2,TRBJ1-5,CASTELGAGDQPQHF,TGTGCCAGCACTGAATTAGGGGCTGGCGATCAGCCCCAGCATTTT
NA,TRBD1,TRBV5-1,TRBJ1-6,CASSLGDRANSPLHF,TGCGCCAGCAGCTTGGGGGACAGGGCGAATTCACCCCTCCACTTT
few,NA,TRBV10-1,TRBJ2-7,CASSSNRVSGEQYF,TGCGCCAGCAGTTCTAACAGGGTTTCCGGCGAGCAGTACTTC
NA,NA,TRBV2,TRBJ1-2,CASIPPHEDGYTF,TGTGCCAGCATACCTCCCCATGAGGATGGCTACACCTTC
NA,TRBD1,TRBV9,TRBJ1-2,CASSSQGVNYGYTF,TGTGCCAGCAGCTCACAGGGGGTGAACTATGGCTACACCTTC
once,NA,TRBV4-1,TRBJ2-1,CASRARGDYNEQFF,TGCGCCAGCAGGGCCAGGGGGGACTACAATGAGCAGTTCTTC
NA,NA,TRBV2,TRBJ1-2,CASSPSLDSGTADGYTF,TGTGCCAGCAGTCCTAGCCTCGATTCCGGAACCGCCGATGGCTACACCTTC
NA,NA,TRBV6-6,TRBJ2-1,CASSYLGRNEQFF,TGTGCCAGCAGTTACTTGGGACGGAATGAGCAGTTCTTC
NA,TRBD1,TRBV13,TRBJ2-2,CASSPTGGSGELFF,TGTGCCAGCAGTCCAACAGGGGGATCCGGGGAGCTGTTTTTT
NA,NA,TRBV25-1,TRBJ1-1,CASSEYEGNTEAFF,TGTGCCAGCAGTGAATATGAGGGGAACACTGAAGCTTTCTTT
once,NA,TRBV2,TRBJ2-3,CASSEKGPPWDTQYF,TGTGCCAGCAGTGAAAAGGGACCGCCCTGGGATACGCAGTATTTT
NA,TRBD1,TRBV5-1,TRBJ1-1,CASSLVAGGTNTEAFF,TGCGCCAGCAGCTTGGTCGCAGGGGGCACGAACACTGAAGCTTTCTTT
NA,TRBD1,TRBV13,TRBJ1-2,CASSSRDSTFSYTF,TGTGCCAGCAGCTCACGGGACAGTACGTTTAGCTACACCTTC
few,NA,TRBV29-1,TRBJ1-2,CSVMDGGYGYTF,TGCAGCGTCATGGACGGTGGCTATGGCTACACCTTC
NA,NA,TRBV2,TRBJ2-5,CASSMQGARETQYF,TGTGCCAGCAGCATGCAGGGAGCTCGGGAGACCCAGTACTTC
NA,TRBD2,TRBV27,TRBJ2-3,CASTLGTSSTDTQYF,TGTGCCAGCACCCTCGGGACTAGCTCGACAGATACGCAGTATTTT
NA,NA,TRBV5-6,TRBJ2-5,CASSRQLQETQYF,TGTGCCAGCAGCCGACAGTTACAAGAGACCCAGTACTTC
few,NA,TRBV7-9,TRBJ2-3,CAGRAGASDTQYF,TGTGCCGGACGGGCGGGGGCTTCAGATACGCAGTATTTT
NA,NA,TRBV13,TRBJ1-1,CASSSPGTDNTEAFF,TGTGCCAGCAGCTCACCAGGGACGGATAACACTGAAGCTTTCTTT
few,TRBD1,TRBV7-9,TRBJ2-5,CASRLDRDMSQYF,TGTGCCAGCAGGTTGGACAGGGATATGTCCCAGTACTTC
NA,TRBD2,TRBV29-1,TRBJ2-7,CSVTSGSSYEQYF,TGCAGCGTAACTAGCGGGAGCTCCTACGAGCAGTACTTC
NA,NA,TRBV27,TRBJ2-7,CASSPEPRDEYEQYF,TGTGCCAGCAGCCCTGAGCCCAGGGACGAGTACGAGCAGTACTTC
NA,TRBD1,TRBV19,TRBJ1-4,CASSQRTGADQGLFF,TGTGCCAGTAGTCAGAGGACAGGAGCGGACCAAGGACTGTTTTTT